The entry below describes one T cell receptor (beta chain). The repertoire was sequenced with immunoSEQ multiplex PCR; TCRdb's copy has only in-frame clones and lacks some. The table includes approximately 71,000 clones, approximately 90% detected once. Germline V lookup: CDR1 SGHTA, CDR2 FQGNSA. V was trimmed by 1 base and J by 8 bases, leaving 12 bases between them. This CDR3 contains 14 residues. The data are from a study of blood T cell repertoires in COVID-19. Across the study: From the United States, Italy and Spain came samples of acute and convalescent COVID-19.

The sample was peripheral blood. The chain joins TRBV7-2 to TRBJ2-1; D is uncertain. The TCR comes from a woman aged 18 to 35 with acute or convalescent COVID-19. CDR3: CASSLGLAIYEQFF. The CDR3 coding sequence is TGTGCCAGCAGCTTAGGGTTAGCTATATATGAGCAGTTCTTC. Full variable domain (rest looked up from reference TRBV7-2 and TRBJ2-1): GAGVSQSPSNKVTEKGKDVELRCDPISGHTALYWYRQSLGQGLEFLIYFQGNSAPDKSGLPSDRFSAERTGGSVSTLTIQRTQQEDSAVYLCASSLGLAIYEQFFGPGTRLTVL.